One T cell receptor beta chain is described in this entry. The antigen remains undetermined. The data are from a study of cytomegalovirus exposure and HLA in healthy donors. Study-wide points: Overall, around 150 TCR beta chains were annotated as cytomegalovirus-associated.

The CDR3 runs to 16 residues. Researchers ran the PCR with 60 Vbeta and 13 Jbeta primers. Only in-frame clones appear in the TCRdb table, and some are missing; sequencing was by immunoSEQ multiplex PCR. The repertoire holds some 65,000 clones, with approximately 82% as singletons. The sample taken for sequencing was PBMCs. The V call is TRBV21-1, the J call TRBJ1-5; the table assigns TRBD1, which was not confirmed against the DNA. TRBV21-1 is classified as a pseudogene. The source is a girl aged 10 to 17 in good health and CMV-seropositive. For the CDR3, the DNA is TGTGCCAGCAGCTTTCCTGGTAAGGGGAGCAATCAGCCCCAGCATTTT. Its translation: CASSFPGKGSNQPQHF.